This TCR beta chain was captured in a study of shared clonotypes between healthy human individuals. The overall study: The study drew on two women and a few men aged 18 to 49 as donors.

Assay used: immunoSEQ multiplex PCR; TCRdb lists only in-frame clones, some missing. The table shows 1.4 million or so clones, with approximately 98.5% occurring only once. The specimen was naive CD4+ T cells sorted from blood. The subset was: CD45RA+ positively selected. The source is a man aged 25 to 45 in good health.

In nucleotides, the CDR3 is TGTGCCAGCAGACCAACCCTCGGGACAAGAGGAACTAATGAAAAACTGTTTTTT. Residues: CASRPTLGTRGTNEKLFF. The rearrangement joins TRBV27 to TRBJ1-4; tentative D call: TRBD1 (6 bases). V was cut by 6 bases and J by 1 base, with 21 bases left in between. The CDR3 runs 18 residues. CDR1 and CDR2 from the germline V gene are MNHEY and SMNVEV (reference sequence). Filled out from reference TRBV27 and TRBJ1-4, the complete variable domain reads EAQVTQNPRYLITVTGKKLTVTCSQNMNHEYMSWYRQDPGLGLRQIYYSMNVEVTDKGDVPEGYKVSRKEKRNFPLILESPSPNQTSLYFCASRPTLGTRGTNEKLFFGSGTQLSVL.